The T cell receptor beta chain described here comes from a study of beta chain features in type 1 diabetes. Study-wide context: All samples yielded some 100,000,000 examined sorted cells. Overall study results and limits: PCR might favor shorter templates, equally in patients and controls. It was not settled here whether HLA type affects TCRB rearrangement. An over-representation of cells with high TCR expression could result from cDNA sequencing. When Type 1 diabetes patients were examined, their TCRB CDR3s proved moderately but significantly shorter in all four CD4+ subsets.

This CDR3 has 12 amino acids. Germline CDR1 PRHDT, CDR2 FYEKMQ (reference sequence). Trimming cost V 5 bases and J 10 bases, with 12 bases left between them. As concerns this clone: Its antigen is unknown.

The isolated RNA, all of it, was reverse transcribed, so expressed TCRB transcripts were what got sequenced. The assay was immunoSEQ multiplex PCR, and TCRdb's table has in-frame clones only and misses some. The data contain around 130,000 clones, around 9% of them singletons. This receptor was identified in a man aged 30 to 45 with type 1 diabetes. Sequences were obtained from central memory CD4+ T cells from blood. The chain joins TRBV13 to TRBJ1-5, with no clear D. CDR3 sequence (DNA): TGTGCCAGCAGCACCCGACGAGGACCCCAGCATTTT. Translating it yields CASSTRRGPQHF.